The 13 T cell receptor beta chains below all came from one sample that was sequenced in a study of Ad26.COV2.S vaccination and SARS-CoV-2 variants. The protocol was immunoSEQ multiplex PCR, while the TCRdb copy is restricted to in-frame clones and leaves out a portion. In the table there are fewer than 900,000 clones, around 90% of which are singletons. Stated treatment: 15 to 20 received Ad26.COV2.S at low or high dose, single or two shots; roughly five received placebo; per-sample allocation not given. Collection of samples fell on day 63 after the first vaccine or placebo injection. The starting material was peripheral blood, obtained in a trial of Ad26.COV2.S vaccine versus placebo. These receptor sequences come from a person aged 18-65 years who received the Ad26.COV2.S COVID-19 vaccine or a placebo.

The rearrangement links TRBV13 to TRBJ1-4, with D unresolved. V lost 5 bases, J lost 10 bases, and 17 bases lay in between. The germline V gene has CDR1 PRHDT and CDR2 FYEKMQ (reference sequence). The CDR3 has 14 residues. In DNA, the CDR3 is TGTGCCAGCAGCGGAACGGACTCTGGCGGAAAACTGTTTTTT. It translates to CASSGTDSGGKLFF.

Concerning this clone: The junction departs from the called germline gene at one end, perhaps through a read error. Other nucleotide sequences from this sample produce the same CDR3. The chain recombines TRBV5-4 with TRBJ1-2; D possibly corresponds to TRBD1 (6 bases). The CDR3 has 14 residues. The germline gives CDR1 SGHNT, CDR2 YYREEE (reference sequence). The CDR3 DNA reads as TGTGCCAGTAGCTTGAGTCAGGGGATGTATGGCTACACCTTC. Encoded protein: CASSLSQGMYGYTF.

The J gene is TRBJ2-7, the V gene TRBV7-2, with 8 nucleotides matching TRBD1. The V gene's germline CDR1 is SGHTA and CDR2 FQGNSA. The CDR3 consists of 14 residues. The V gene end was trimmed by 5 bases and the J gene end by 5 bases; junction bases not matched to a gene: 8. The CDR3 DNA follows: TGTGCCAGCAGCCGCAGACAGGGGTGGAACGAGCAGTACTTC. Translating it yields CASSRRQGWNEQYF.

This clone was found a few times. This rearrangement joins TRBV19 to TRBJ1-1; 10 bases agree with TRBD1. Germline loops: CDR1 LNHDA, CDR2 SQIVND (reference sequence). J gave up 4 bases and V 7 bases, and 12 bases lay outside the gene matches. This CDR3 contains 16 residues. Written as DNA, the CDR3 is TGTGCCAGTACTCCAATCCCGGGACAGGGGATCACTGAAGCTTTCTTT. It encodes CASTPIPGQGITEAFF.

This clone was observed a few times. This rearrangement joins TRBV2 to TRBJ1-1; D is perhaps TRBD1 (5 bases). This CDR3 contains 18 residues. Germline CDR1 and CDR2: SNHLY and FYNNEI. Trimming pared 4 bases from V and 0 bases from J, leaving 21 bases between. The CDR3 protein is CASSASRDASPLNTEAFF. The CDR3 DNA reads as TGTGCCAGCAGTGCGAGCAGGGATGCCTCACCTTTGAACACTGAAGCTTTCTTT.

The genes are TRBV7-8 and TRBJ1-5, with 9 bases matching TRBD1. The CDR3 loop spans 16 amino acids. V shed 5 bases, J shed 6 bases, and the junction held 11 bases outside the gene matches. Germline V gene data show CDR1 as SGHVS and CDR2 as FQNEAQ. The CDR3 spells CASSLAGTGFGQPQHF. The CDR3 DNA is TGTGCCAGCAGCCTCGCCGGGACAGGGTTTGGTCAGCCCCAGCATTTT. Supplemented by reference TRBV7-8 and TRBJ1-5, the full variable domain reads GAGVSQSPRYKVAKRGQDVALRCDPISGHVSLFWYQQALGQGPEFLTYFQNEAQLDKSGLPSDRFFAERPEGSVSTLKIQRTQQEDSAVYLCASSLAGTGFGQPQHFGDGTRLSIL.

The chain is built from TRBV5-1 and TRBJ2-2, with D possibly TRBD2 on 6 matching bases. With 3 bases removed from V and 6 bases from J, the gap between germline ends came to 15 bases. The CDR3 runs to 15 residues. Germline V gives CDR1 SGHRS, CDR2 YFSETQ. CDR3 coding DNA: TGCGCCAGCAGCTCAGGAGGGTATGCGGCCGGGGAGCTGTTTTTT. Its translation: CASSSGGYAAGELFF.

The V gene is TRBV18, the J gene TRBJ2-7, with 10 bases identical to TRBD1. The CDR3 sequence is 17 residues long. Looked up from germline, CDR1 is KGHSH and CDR2 is LQKENI. V lost 3 bases and J lost 4; bases outside the gene matches: 12. The CDR3 region is CASSPFFLGQGGYEQYF. The CDR3 DNA reads as TGTGCCAGCTCACCCTTTTTCCTTGGACAGGGGGGGTACGAGCAGTACTTC.

The chain carries TRBV21-1 and TRBJ2-7; TRBD1, the D gene given by the table, was not confirmed from the DNA. TRBV21-1 is shown as a pseudogene. The CDR3 has 16 amino acids. The CDR3 DNA is TGTGCCAGCAGCAACTCCCGGGACAGGGACTTCTACGAGCAGTACTTC. It translates to CASSNSRDRDFYEQYF.

The genes are TRBV21-1 and TRBJ2-3. TRBV21-1 is a recognized pseudogene. The CDR3 runs 15 residues. The DNA for the CDR3 is TGTGCCAGCAGCGTCGACACAGGGACTCCGGCGGCGCAGTATTTT. Protein sequence: CASSVDTGTPAAQYF.

This clone showed up just once. The chain is built from TRBV11-3 and TRBJ1-1; D gene unclear. This CDR3 has 13 residues. V gave up 0 bases and J gave up 7 bases, with 9 bases separating them. CDR1 SGHNT and CDR2 YENEEA come from the germline V gene. The CDR3 region has the DNA TGTGCCAGCAGCTTAGAAGGGTACAGTGAAGCTTTCTTT. The encoded protein is CASSLEGYSEAFF.

The chain joins TRBV6-6 to TRBJ2-7; possibly TRBD2 for D (5 bases). The CDR3 runs 14 residues. The V and J ends lost 1 base and 3 bases respectively, with 10 bases between them. Per germline, CDR1 MNHNY and CDR2 SVGAGI (reference sequence). CDR3 in DNA: TGTGCCAGCAGTTACTACAAAGCGGACTACGAGCAGTACTTC. Encoded protein: CASSYYKADYEQYF.

The V and J genes are TRBV29-1 and TRBJ1-1; 7 bases align to TRBD1. Germline V gene sequence: CDR1 SQVTM, CDR2 ANQGSEA. The CDR3 extends over 15 amino acids. V shed 5 bases, J shed 0 bases, and the junction held 9 bases outside the gene matches. The CDR3 loop is CSVFITGVMNTEAFF. The CDR3 bases are TGCAGCGTTTTTATTACAGGGGTTATGAACACTGAAGCTTTCTTT.